This T cell receptor (beta chain) derives from a study of blood T cells in healthy people across ages. Together with a sample-barcoded 5' primer, a J-beta primer mix was included in a second PCR lasting roughly 6 to 12 cycles. TCRdb re-analysed the 5' RACE reads in MiXCR, keeping a single row per CDR3 protein. The data show 650,000 to 950,000 distinct CDR3 sequences, around two fifths seen once. CDR1 is MNHNY and CDR2 is SVGAGI in the germline V gene (reference sequence). Trimming took 8 bases from V and 5 from J, leaving 12 bases between them. CDR3 size: 12 residues. The sequence came from a man between 60 and 75 years old in good health. Sample: blood. The chain is built from TRBV6-6 and TRBJ2-5; D could derive from TRBD1 or TRBD2 (6 bases each). CDR3 loop: CASGEGGETQYF. DNA of the CDR3: TGTGCCAGCGGTGAGGGGGGTGAGACCCAGTACTTC.